Listed below are T cell receptor beta chains from one sample, sequenced in a study of blood T cell repertoires in COVID-19. Here immunoSEQ multiplex PCR was the method, and the copy in TCRdb shows in-frame clones only, minus some. The sample yields tens of thousands of clones, 75% to 85% seen once. Sequenced input: peripheral blood. These receptors were taken from a woman older than 75 with acute or convalescent COVID-19. Both conserved end residues are part of each CDR3. The D gene is left open where the match is weak. Expanded clones get a size class; other rows say once, few or many, or leave the size out.

12	.	TRBV28	TRBJ1-1	.	CASSFGQSEAFF	TGTGCCAGCAGTTTTGGGCAGTCTGAAGCTTTCTTT
14	.	TRBV3-1/TRBV3-2	TRBJ2-1	.	CASSQPDRDNEQFF	TGTGCCAGCAGCCAACCCGACCGGGACAATGAGCAGTTCTTC
15	TRBD1	TRBV11-2	TRBJ1-1	.	CASSLDQGQGSEAFF	TGTGCCAGCAGCTTAGATCAGGGACAGGGATCTGAAGCTTTCTTT
12	.	TRBV7-9	TRBJ1-3	.	CASSPQGNTIYF	TGTGCCAGCAGCCCCCAGGGAAACACCATATATTTT
15	TRBD1	TRBV3-1/TRBV3-2	TRBJ1-2	.	CASSQAGTANYGYTF	TGTGCCAGCAGCCAAGCCGGGACAGCTAACTATGGCTACACCTTC
16	TRBD1	TRBV9	TRBJ2-7	.	CASSVATGGINYEQYF	TGTGCCAGCAGCGTGGCCACAGGGGGCATCAACTACGAGCAGTACTTC
17	TRBD1	TRBV4-2	TRBJ2-2	many	CASSQRPTGTGAGELFF	TGTGCCAGCAGCCAAAGACCCACCGGGACAGGGGCCGGGGAGCTGTTTTTT
16	.	TRBV7-2	TRBJ2-6	few	CASSLEIIPGANVLTF	TGTGCCAGCAGCTTAGAAATTATCCCTGGGGCCAACGTCCTGACTTTC
14	.	TRBV21-1	TRBJ1-5	once	CASKFTDSNQPQHF	TGTGCCAGCAAGTTTACAGATAGCAATCAGCCCCAGCATTTT
15	.	TRBV18	TRBJ1-1	.	CASSREQGFDTEAFF	TGTGCCAGCTCACGCGAACAGGGTTTTGACACTGAAGCTTTCTTT
15	TRBD2	TRBV2	TRBJ2-5	.	CASRPGLAAQETQYF	TGTGCCAGCAGGCCGGGACTAGCGGCCCAAGAGACCCAGTACTTC
18	.	TRBV12-2	TRBJ2-1	.	CASRVLDRAQIPNNEQFF	TGTGCAAGTCGCGTACTCGACAGGGCTCAAATCCCGAACAATGAGCAGTTCTTC
14	.	TRBV11-3	TRBJ2-7	.	CASSPTPSGYEQYF	TGTGCCAGCAGCCCTACCCCCTCAGGCTACGAGCAGTACTTC
15	TRBD2	TRBV24-1	TRBJ2-1	.	CATSGLAGPYNEQFF	TGTGCCACCAGTGGTCTAGCGGGTCCATACAATGAGCAGTTCTTC
15	TRBD2	TRBV5-1	TRBJ2-7	.	CASSLEASGLYEQYF	TGCGCCAGCAGCTTGGAGGCTAGCGGGCTCTACGAGCAGTACTTC
15	.	TRBV19	TRBJ2-5	.	CASSTGASVQETQYF	TGTGCCAGTAGTACCGGGGCTAGCGTACAAGAGACCCAGTACTTC
14	TRBD2	TRBV27	TRBJ2-5	.	CASSSYSGRETQYF	TGTGCCAGCAGTTCCTATAGCGGGCGGGAGACCCAGTACTTC
18	TRBD2	TRBV6-1	TRBJ2-3	.	CASSDRLAGGPGTDTQYF	TGTGCCAGCAGTGACCGACTAGCGGGAGGGCCCGGCACAGATACGCAGTATTTT
13	.	TRBV29-1	TRBJ1-4	few	CSVDAGTSEKLFF	TGCAGCGTTGATGCCGGGACTAGTGAAAAACTGTTTTTT
15	TRBD1	TRBV5-1	TRBJ2-4	.	CASSFTGGEGNIQYF	TGCGCCAGCAGTTTCACAGGGGGCGAGGGAAACATTCAGTACTTC
18	.	TRBV27	TRBJ1-6	.	CASSPRTSLSSYNSPLHF	TGTGCCAGCAGTCCCCGGACTTCCCTGAGCTCCTATAATTCACCCCTCCACTTT
17	.	TRBV5-1	TRBJ2-6	.	CASSLFDASSGANVLTF	TGCGCCAGCAGCTTGTTCGACGCTAGCTCTGGGGCCAACGTCCTGACTTTC
14	TRBD2	TRBV6-5	TRBJ2-7	.	CASSMPAGGGEQYF	TGTGCCAGCAGCATGCCAGCGGGAGGGGGGGAGCAGTACTTC
17	TRBD1	TRBV3-1/TRBV3-2	TRBJ1-1	.	CASSQARDSLRVAEAFF	TGTGCCAGCAGCCAAGCCCGGGACAGCCTCCGGGTGGCTGAAGCTTTCTTT
12	.	TRBV20-1	TRBJ2-1	.	CSASLTVNEQFF	TGCAGTGCTAGTTTGACAGTCAATGAGCAGTTCTTC
14	TRBD2	TRBV28	TRBJ2-5	.	CASKPGGSQETQYF	TGTGCCAGCAAGCCCGGCGGGAGCCAAGAGACCCAGTACTTC
14	.	TRBV28	TRBJ2-3	.	CASSLGQPGDTQYF	TGTGCCAGCAGCCTCGGACAGCCGGGAGATACGCAGTATTTT
14	.	TRBV7-2	TRBJ2-7	few	CASSTRGQGYEQYF	TGTGCCAGCAGCACTAGGGGACAAGGCTACGAGCAGTACTTC
14	TRBD1	TRBV19	TRBJ1-1	once	CASSVDRGGTEAFF	TGTGCCAGTAGTGTCGACAGGGGAGGCACTGAAGCTTTCTTT
14	.	TRBV6-5	TRBJ2-7	once	CASSYLPAEAEQYF	TGTGCCAGCAGTTACCTACCAGCGGAAGCCGAGCAGTACTTC
14	TRBD1	TRBV24-1	TRBJ2-5	once	CATSPTGTEETQYF	TGTGCCACCAGTCCGACTGGGACAGAAGAGACCCAGTACTTC
15	TRBD1	TRBV7-2	TRBJ2-7	few	CASSLGTGGTYEQYF	TGTGCCAGCAGCCTTGGGACAGGGGGGACCTACGAGCAGTACTTC